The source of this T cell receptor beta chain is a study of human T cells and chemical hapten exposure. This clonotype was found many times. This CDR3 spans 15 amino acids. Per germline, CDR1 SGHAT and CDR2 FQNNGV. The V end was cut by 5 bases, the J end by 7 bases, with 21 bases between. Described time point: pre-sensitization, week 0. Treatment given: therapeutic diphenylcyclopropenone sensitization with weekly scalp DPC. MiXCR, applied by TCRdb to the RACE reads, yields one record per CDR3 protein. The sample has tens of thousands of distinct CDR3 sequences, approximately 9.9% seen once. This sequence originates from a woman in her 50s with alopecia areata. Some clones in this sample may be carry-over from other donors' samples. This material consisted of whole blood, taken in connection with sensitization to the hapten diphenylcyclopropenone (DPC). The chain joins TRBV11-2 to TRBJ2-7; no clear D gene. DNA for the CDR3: TGTGCCAGCAGCGTCGAACCGGGCCTCTGGGGAGAGCAGTACTTC. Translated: CASSVEPGLWGEQYF.